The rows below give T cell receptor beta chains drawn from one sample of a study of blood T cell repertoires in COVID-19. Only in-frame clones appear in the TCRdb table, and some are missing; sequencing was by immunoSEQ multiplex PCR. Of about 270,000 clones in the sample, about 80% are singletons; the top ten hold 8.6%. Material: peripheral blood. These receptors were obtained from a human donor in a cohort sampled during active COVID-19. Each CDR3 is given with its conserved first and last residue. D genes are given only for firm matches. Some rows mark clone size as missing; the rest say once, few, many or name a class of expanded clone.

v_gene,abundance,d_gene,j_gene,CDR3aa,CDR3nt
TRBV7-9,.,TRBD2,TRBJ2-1,CASTQPGLAHNEQFF,TGTGCCAGCACGCAACCGGGACTAGCCCATAATGAGCAGTTCTTC
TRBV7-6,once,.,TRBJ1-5,CASSPGQSNNQPQHF,TGTGCCAGCAGCCCCGGACAGTCTAACAATCAGCCCCAGCATTTT
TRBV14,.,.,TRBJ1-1,CASSQERSLNTEAFF,TGTGCCAGCAGCCAAGAAAGGAGCCTGAACACTGAAGCTTTCTTT
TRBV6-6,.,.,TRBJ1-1,CASSRRGDGGRGTEAFF,TGTGCCAGCAGTCGTCGGGGGGATGGCGGTCGAGGCACTGAAGCTTTCTTT
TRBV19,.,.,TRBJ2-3,CASSIGLGGTDTQYF,TGTGCCAGTAGTATAGGACTAGGCGGCACAGATACGCAGTATTTT
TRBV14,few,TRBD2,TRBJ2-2,CASSQVRTSGSNTGELFF,TGTGCCAGCAGCCAAGTTCGGACTAGCGGATCGAACACCGGGGAGCTGTTTTTT
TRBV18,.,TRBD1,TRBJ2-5,CASSPYPQTDRGRETQYF,TGTGCCAGCTCACCTTATCCACAAACGGACAGGGGCCGAGAGACCCAGTACTTC
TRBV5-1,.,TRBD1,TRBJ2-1,CASSLKPSTGLNEQFF,TGCGCCAGCAGCCTGAAACCTTCGACAGGGCTCAATGAGCAGTTCTTC
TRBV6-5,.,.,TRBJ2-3,CASSRTPSGDTQYF,TGTGCCAGCAGCCGGACACCCTCCGGAGATACGCAGTATTTT
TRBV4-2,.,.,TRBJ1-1,CASSQDRERREAFF,TGTGCCAGCAGCCAAGATCGGGAAAGAAGGGAAGCTTTCTTT
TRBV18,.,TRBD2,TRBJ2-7,CASSTGRVGEQYF,TGTGCCAGCTCAACGGGGAGGGTTGGAGAGCAGTACTTC
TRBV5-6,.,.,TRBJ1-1,CASSLRETEAFF,TGTGCCAGCAGCCTCCGGGAGACTGAAGCTTTCTTT
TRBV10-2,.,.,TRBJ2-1,CASSVAAREQFF,TGCGCCAGCAGTGTAGCAGCTCGGGAGCAGTTCTTC
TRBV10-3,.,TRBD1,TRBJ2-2,CATGQSSTGELFF,TGTGCCACGGGACAGTCGTCCACCGGGGAGCTGTTTTTT
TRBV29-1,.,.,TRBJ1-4,CSVEDPRLNEKLFF,TGCAGCGTTGAAGATCCCCGGTTAAATGAAAAACTGTTTTTT
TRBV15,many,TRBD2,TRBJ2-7,CATSRERGSYEQYF,TGTGCCACCAGCAGGGAGCGGGGTTCCTACGAGCAGTACTTC
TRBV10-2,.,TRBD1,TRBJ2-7,CATGQGYYEQYF,TGCGCCACCGGACAGGGATACTACGAGCAGTACTTC
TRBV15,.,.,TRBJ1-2,CATSHSRVGRDYGYTF,TGTGCCACCAGCCACAGTCGGGTAGGGAGGGACTATGGCTACACCTTC
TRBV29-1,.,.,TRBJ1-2,CSVEDPQGIKRYGYTF,TGCAGCGTTGAAGATCCCCAAGGCATCAAGCGCTATGGCTACACCTTC
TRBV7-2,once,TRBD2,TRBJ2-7,CASSLSPPGLAGVYYEQYF,TGTGCCAGCAGCTTATCACCCCCGGGACTAGCGGGGGTATACTACGAGCAGTACTTC
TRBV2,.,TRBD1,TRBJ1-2,CASSEALRQGDTF,TGTGCCAGCAGTGAAGCGCTTCGACAGGGGGACACCTTC
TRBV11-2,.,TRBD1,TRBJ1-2,CASSRGDREFNYGYTF,TGTGCCAGCAGCCGTGGGGACAGGGAATTTAACTATGGCTACACCTTC
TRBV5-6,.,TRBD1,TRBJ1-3,CASSLKTGIGNTIYF,TGTGCCAGCAGCTTAAAGACAGGGATAGGAAACACCATATATTTT
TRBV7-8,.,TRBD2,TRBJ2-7,CASSYESGTSQSSYEQYF,TGTGCCAGCAGCTACGAATCCGGGACTAGTCAGAGCTCCTACGAGCAGTACTTC
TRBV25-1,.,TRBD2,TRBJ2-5,CASSPGVSGSKETQYF,TGTGCCAGCAGCCCCGGGGTTAGCGGGTCTAAAGAGACCCAGTACTTC
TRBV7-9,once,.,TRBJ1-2,CASSLSRGGSGYTF,TGTGCCAGCAGCTTAAGCAGGGGCGGGAGTGGCTACACCTTC
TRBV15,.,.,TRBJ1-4,CATSRDLGRVEKLFF,TGTGCCACCAGCAGAGATCTGGGGAGGGTTGAAAAACTGTTTTTT
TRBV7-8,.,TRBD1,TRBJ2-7,CASSPLGTGAYEQYF,TGTGCCAGCAGCCCACTTGGGACAGGGGCCTACGAGCAGTACTTC
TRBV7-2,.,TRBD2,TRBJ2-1,CASSFGLAGGEQFF,TGTGCCAGCAGCTTCGGACTAGCGGGGGGTGAGCAGTTCTTC
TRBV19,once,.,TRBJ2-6,CASTNKGVSGANVLTF,TGTGCCAGTACGAATAAGGGAGTCTCTGGGGCCAACGTCCTGACTTTC
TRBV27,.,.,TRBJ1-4,CASREIGRGEKLFF,TGTGCCAGCAGGGAGATTGGGAGGGGCGAAAAACTGTTTTTT
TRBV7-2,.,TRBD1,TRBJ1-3,CASSLNRGTGNTIYF,TGTGCCAGCAGCTTAAACAGGGGTACAGGAAACACCATATATTTT
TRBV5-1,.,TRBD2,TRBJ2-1,CASTGGPSQNEQFF,TGCGCCAGCACGGGGGGTCCCTCCCAGAATGAGCAGTTCTTC
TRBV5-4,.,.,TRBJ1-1,CASSLDSRAMNTEAFF,TGTGCCAGCAGCTTGGACAGCCGCGCCATGAACACTGAAGCTTTCTTT
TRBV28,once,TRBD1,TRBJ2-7,CASSTAQGRYHEQYF,TGTGCCAGCAGTACCGCACAGGGGCGCTACCACGAGCAGTACTTC
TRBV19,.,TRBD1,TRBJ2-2,CASSMGTGLNTGELFF,TGTGCCAGTAGTATGGGGACAGGACTTAACACCGGGGAGCTGTTTTTT
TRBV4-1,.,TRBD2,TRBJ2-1,CASSQGGTSGRAGNEQFF,TGCGCCAGCAGCCAAGGAGGTACTAGCGGGAGGGCCGGCAATGAGCAGTTCTTC
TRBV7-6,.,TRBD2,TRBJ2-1,CASSLFPSGGQAGEQFF,TGTGCCAGCAGCTTATTCCCGTCGGGGGGGCAAGCCGGTGAGCAGTTCTTC
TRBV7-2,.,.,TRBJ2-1,CASSFAAGSSYNEQFF,TGTGCCAGCAGCTTTGCCGCGGGTAGCTCCTACAATGAGCAGTTCTTC
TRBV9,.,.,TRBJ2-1,CASSVDVLSYNEQFF,TGTGCCAGCAGCGTAGACGTACTCTCCTACAATGAGCAGTTCTTC
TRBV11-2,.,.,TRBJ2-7,CASRLTLFSYEQYF,TGTGCCAGCAGACTGACACTTTTCTCCTACGAGCAGTACTTC
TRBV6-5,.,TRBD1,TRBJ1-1,CASSPRGRETEAFF,TGTGCCAGCAGTCCCAGGGGGCGAGAAACTGAAGCTTTCTTT
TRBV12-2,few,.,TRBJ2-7,CASRLVGLLLSSYEQYF,TGTGCAAGTCGCTTAGTGGGACTTTTGCTGAGCTCCTACGAGCAGTACTTC
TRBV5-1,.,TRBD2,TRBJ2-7,CASSPGTSGGPEQYF,TGCGCCAGCAGCCCTGGGACTAGCGGGGGCCCCGAGCAGTACTTC
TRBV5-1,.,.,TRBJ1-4,CASRFDRLNEKLFF,TGCGCCAGCAGATTCGACAGACTTAATGAAAAACTGTTTTTT
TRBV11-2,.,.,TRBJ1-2,CASSPGHPANYGYTF,TGTGCCAGCAGCCCCGGACACCCAGCTAACTATGGCTACACCTTC
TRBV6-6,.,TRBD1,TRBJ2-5,CASTSGQTHQETQYF,TGTGCCAGCACTTCGGGACAGACTCACCAAGAGACCCAGTACTTC
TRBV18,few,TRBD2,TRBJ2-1,CASSPPSSRGYNEQFF,TGTGCCAGCTCACCACCCTCCTCGCGGGGGTACAATGAGCAGTTCTTC